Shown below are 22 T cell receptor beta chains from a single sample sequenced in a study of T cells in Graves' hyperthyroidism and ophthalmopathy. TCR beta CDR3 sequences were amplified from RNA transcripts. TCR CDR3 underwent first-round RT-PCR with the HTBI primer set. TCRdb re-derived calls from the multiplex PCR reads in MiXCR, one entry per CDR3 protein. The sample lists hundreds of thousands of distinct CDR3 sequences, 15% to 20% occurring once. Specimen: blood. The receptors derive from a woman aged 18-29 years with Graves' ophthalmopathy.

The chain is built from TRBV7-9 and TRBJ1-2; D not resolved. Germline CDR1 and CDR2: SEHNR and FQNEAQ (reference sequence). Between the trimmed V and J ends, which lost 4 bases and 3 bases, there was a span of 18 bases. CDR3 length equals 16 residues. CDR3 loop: CASSSSGAAPYYGYTF. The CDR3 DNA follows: TGTGCCAGCAGCTCCAGTGGAGCGGCCCCCTACTATGGCTACACCTTC.

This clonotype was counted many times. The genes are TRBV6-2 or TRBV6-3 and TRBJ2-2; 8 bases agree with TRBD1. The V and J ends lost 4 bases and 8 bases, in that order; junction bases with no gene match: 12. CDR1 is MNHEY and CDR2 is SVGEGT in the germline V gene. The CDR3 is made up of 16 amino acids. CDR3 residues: CASSSAGTGYIGELFF. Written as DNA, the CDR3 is TGTGCCAGCAGTTCCGCCGGGACAGGCTACATAGGGGAGCTGTTTTTT.

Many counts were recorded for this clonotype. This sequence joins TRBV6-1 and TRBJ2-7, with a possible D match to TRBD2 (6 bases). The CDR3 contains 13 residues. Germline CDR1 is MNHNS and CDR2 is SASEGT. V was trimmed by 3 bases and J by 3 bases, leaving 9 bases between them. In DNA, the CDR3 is TGTGCCAGCAGTGATTACGGGGGCTACGAGCAGTACTTC. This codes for CASSDYGGYEQYF.

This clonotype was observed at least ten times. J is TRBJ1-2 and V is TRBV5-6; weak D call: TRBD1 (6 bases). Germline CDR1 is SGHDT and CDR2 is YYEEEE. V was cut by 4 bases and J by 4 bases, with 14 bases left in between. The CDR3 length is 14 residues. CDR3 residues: CASSQYGQFYGYTF. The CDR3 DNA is TGTGCCAGCAGCCAGTATGGACAGTTCTATGGCTACACCTTC.

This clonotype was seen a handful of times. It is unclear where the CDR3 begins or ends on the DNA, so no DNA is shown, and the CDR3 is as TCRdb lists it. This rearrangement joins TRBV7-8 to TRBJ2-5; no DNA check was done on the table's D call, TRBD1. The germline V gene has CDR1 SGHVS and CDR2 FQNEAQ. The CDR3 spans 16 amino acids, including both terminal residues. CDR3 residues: CASTNATGGFLETQYF.

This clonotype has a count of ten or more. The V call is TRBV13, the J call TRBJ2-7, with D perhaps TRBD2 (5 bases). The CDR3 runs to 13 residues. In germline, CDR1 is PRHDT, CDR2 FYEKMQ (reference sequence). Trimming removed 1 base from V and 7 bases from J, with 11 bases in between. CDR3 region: CASSLVGSGEQYF. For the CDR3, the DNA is TGTGCCAGCAGCTTAGTTGGCTCGGGGGAGCAGTACTTC.

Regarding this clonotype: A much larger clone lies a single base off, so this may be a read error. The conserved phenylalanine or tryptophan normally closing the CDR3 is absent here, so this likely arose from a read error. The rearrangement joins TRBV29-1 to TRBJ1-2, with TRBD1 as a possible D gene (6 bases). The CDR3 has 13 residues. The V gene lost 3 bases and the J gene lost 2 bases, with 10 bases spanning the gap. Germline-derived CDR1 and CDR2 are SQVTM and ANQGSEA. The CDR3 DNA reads TGCAGCGTTGATGGACAGCCAAACTATGGCTACACCTCC. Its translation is CSVDGQPNYGYTS.

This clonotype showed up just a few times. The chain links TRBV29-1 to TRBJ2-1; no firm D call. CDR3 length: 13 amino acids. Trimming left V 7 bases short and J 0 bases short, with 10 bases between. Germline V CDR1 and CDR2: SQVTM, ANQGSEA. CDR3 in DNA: TGCAGCGCCGTCCAGGCCTCCTACAATGAGCAGTTCTTC. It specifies CSAVQASYNEQFF.

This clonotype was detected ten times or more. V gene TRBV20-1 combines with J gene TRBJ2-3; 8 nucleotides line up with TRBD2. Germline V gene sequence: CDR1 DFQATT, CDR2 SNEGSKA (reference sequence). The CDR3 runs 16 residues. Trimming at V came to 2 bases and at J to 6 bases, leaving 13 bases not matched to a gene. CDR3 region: CSARQISGTQWDTQYF. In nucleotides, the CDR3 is TGCAGTGCTAGACAAATTAGCGGGACCCAGTGGGATACGCAGTATTTT.

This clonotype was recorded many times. In DNA, the CDR3 is TGTGCCAGCAGCTTAAATTCGGGGAACACTGAAGCTTTCTTT. Protein product: CASSLNSGNTEAFF. The chain combines TRBV7-9 with TRBJ1-1; D call uncertain. CDR3 length: 14 residues. Germline V gene data show CDR1 as SEHNR and CDR2 as FQNEAQ (reference sequence). Between the trimmed V and J ends, which lost 2 bases and 1 base, there was a span of 8 bases.

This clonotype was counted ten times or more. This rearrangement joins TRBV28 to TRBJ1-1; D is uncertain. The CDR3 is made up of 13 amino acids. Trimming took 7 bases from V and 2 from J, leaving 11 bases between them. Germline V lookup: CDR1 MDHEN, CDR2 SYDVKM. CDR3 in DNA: TGTGCCAGCATCAGGCATCTTAACACTGAAGCTTTCTTT. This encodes CASIRHLNTEAFF.

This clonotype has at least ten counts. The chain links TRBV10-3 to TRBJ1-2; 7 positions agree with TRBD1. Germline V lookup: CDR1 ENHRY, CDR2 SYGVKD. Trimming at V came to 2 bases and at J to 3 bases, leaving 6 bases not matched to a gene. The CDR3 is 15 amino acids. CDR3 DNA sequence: TGTGCCATCAGTGAGAGGGAGCAGGGGGACTATGGCTACACCTTC. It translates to CAISEREQGDYGYTF.

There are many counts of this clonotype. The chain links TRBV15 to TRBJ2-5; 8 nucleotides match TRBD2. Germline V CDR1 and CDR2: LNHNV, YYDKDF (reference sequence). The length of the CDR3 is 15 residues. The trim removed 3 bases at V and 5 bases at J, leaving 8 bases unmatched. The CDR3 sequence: CATSSIAGLGETQYF. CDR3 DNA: TGTGCCACCAGCAGTATAGCGGGGTTGGGGGAGACCCAGTACTTC. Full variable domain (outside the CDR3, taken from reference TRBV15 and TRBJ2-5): DAMVIQNPRYQVTQFGKPVTLSCSQTLNHNVMYWYQQKSSQAPKLLFHYYDKDFNNEADTPDNFQSRRPNTSFCFLDIRSPGLGDTAMYLCATSSIAGLGETQYFGPGTRLLVL.

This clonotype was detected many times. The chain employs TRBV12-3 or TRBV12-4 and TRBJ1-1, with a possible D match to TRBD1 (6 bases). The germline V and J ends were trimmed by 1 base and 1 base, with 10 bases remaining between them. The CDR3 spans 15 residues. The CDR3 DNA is TGTGCCAGCAGTTTAGGGACAGTTAGGAACACTGAAGCTTTCTTT. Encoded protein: CASSLGTVRNTEAFF.

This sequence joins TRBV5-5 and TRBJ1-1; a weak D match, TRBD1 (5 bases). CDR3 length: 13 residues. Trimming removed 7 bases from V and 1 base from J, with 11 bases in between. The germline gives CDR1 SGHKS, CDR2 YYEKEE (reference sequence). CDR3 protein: CASLKTENTEAFF. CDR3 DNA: TGTGCCAGCCTTAAGACAGAGAACACTGAAGCTTTCTTT.

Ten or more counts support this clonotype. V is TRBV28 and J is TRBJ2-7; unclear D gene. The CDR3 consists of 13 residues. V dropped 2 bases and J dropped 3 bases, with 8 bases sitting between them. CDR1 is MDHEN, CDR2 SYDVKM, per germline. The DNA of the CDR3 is TGTGCCAGCAGTTTAGGGTGGTTCTACGAGCAGTACTTC. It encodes CASSLGWFYEQYF.

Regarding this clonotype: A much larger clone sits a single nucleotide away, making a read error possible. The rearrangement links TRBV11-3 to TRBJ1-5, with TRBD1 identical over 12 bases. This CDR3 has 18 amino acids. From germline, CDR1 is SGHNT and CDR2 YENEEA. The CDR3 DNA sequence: TGTGTCAGCAGCGTTGGGACAGGGGGCCGTGGGGGCAATCAGCCCCAGCATTTT. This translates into CVSSVGTGGRGGNQPQHF.

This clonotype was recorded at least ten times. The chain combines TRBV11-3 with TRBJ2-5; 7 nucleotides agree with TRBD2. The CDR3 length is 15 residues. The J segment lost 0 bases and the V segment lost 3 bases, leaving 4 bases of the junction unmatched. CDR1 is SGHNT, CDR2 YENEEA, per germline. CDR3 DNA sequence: TGTGCCAGCAGCTTCGGGGGAGGGTACCAAGAGACCCAGTACTTC. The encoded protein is CASSFGGGYQETQYF.

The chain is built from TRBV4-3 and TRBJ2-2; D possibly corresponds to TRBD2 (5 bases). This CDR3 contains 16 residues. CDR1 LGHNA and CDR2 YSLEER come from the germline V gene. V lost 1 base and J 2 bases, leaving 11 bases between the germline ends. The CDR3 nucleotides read TGCGCCAGCAGCCAAGCCGGGCTAGCAAACACCGGGGAGCTGTTTTTT. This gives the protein CASSQAGLANTGELFF.

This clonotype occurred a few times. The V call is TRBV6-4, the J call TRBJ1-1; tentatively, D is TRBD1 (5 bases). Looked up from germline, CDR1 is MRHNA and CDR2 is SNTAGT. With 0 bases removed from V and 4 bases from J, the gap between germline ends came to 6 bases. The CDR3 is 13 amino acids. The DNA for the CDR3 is TGTGCCAGCAGTGACTCAACAGGCACTGAAGCTTTCTTT. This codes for CASSDSTGTEAFF.

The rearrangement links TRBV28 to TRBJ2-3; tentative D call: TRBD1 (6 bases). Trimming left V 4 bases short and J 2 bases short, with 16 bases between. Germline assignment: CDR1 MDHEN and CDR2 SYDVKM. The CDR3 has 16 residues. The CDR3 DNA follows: TGTGCCAGCAGTTACGACACGGACAGTTCCACAGATACGCAGTATTTT. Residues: CASSYDTDSSTDTQYF.

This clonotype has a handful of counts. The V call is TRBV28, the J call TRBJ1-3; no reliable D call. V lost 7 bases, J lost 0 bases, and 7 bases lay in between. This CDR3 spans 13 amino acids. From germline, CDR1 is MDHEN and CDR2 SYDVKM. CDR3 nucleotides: TGTGCCAGCACCCCATTCTCTGGAAACACCATATATTTT. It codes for CASTPFSGNTIYF.